This is a list of T cell receptor beta chains from one sample in a study of blood T cell repertoires in COVID-19. Assay used: immunoSEQ multiplex PCR; TCRdb lists only in-frame clones, some missing. The top ten hold 18% of the sample, which has 70,000 to 95,000 clones, 70% to 90% seen once. The source material was peripheral blood. The receptors were sampled from a man at least 80 years old with active or convalescent COVID-19. The CDR3 runs from the conserved cysteine through the conserved F or W. Fields, in order: V gene, J gene, D gene, CDR3 DNA, CDR3 protein. D genes are given only for firm matches.

V gene: TRBV7-2; J gene: TRBJ1-4; D gene: NA; CDR3 DNA: TGTGCCAGCAGCTTAGATAGGGGCTTTAATGAAAAACTGTTTTTT; CDR3 protein: CASSLDRGFNEKLFF
V gene: TRBV27; J gene: TRBJ2-3; D gene: TRBD2; CDR3 DNA: TGTGCCAGCACCCCTAGCGGGGGATTCACAGATACGCAGTATTTT; CDR3 protein: CASTPSGGFTDTQYF
V gene: TRBV10-1; J gene: TRBJ2-2; D gene: NA; CDR3 DNA: TGCGCCAGCAGCCGGACAGCTACCGGGGAGCTGTTTTTT; CDR3 protein: CASSRTATGELFF
V gene: TRBV9; J gene: TRBJ2-1; D gene: NA; CDR3 DNA: TGTGCCAGCAGCGCTCCGCACCAGCTGCAGGGCAATGAGCAGTTCTTC; CDR3 protein: CASSAPHQLQGNEQFF
V gene: TRBV15; J gene: TRBJ2-1; D gene: TRBD2; CDR3 DNA: TGTGCCACCAGCAGAGGAGCCGGGGGGGCCTTTGCCAATGAGCAGTTCTTC; CDR3 protein: CATSRGAGGAFANEQFF
V gene: TRBV24-1; J gene: TRBJ2-5; D gene: TRBD2; CDR3 DNA: TGTGCCACCAGTGATCCAAGGCGGACGGGACTAGCCCAGTACTTC; CDR3 protein: CATSDPRRTGLAQYF
V gene: TRBV24-1; J gene: TRBJ2-5; D gene: TRBD1; CDR3 DNA: TGTGCCACCAGTGATCGGACAGGGGTGCGAGAGACCCAGTACTTC; CDR3 protein: CATSDRTGVRETQYF
V gene: TRBV7-9; J gene: TRBJ1-5; D gene: NA; CDR3 DNA: TGTGCCAGCAGCAAGGGGAATCAGCCCCAGCATTTT; CDR3 protein: CASSKGNQPQHF
V gene: TRBV3-1/TRBV3-2; J gene: TRBJ1-1; D gene: NA; CDR3 DNA: TGTGCCAGCAGCCACTCCGCGCCGGGGGGGGCTTTCTTT; CDR3 protein: CASSHSAPGGAFF
V gene: TRBV6-5; J gene: TRBJ2-2; D gene: TRBD2; CDR3 DNA: TGTGCCAGCAGCTCCCCCGGGACTAGCCAGGAGCTGTTTTTT; CDR3 protein: CASSSPGTSQELFF
V gene: TRBV6-2/TRBV6-3; J gene: TRBJ2-2; D gene: NA; CDR3 DNA: TGTGCCAGCAGTCCAACAGGGCCCGGGGAGCTGTTTTTT; CDR3 protein: CASSPTGPGELFF